Reported below is one TCR beta chain. There are 15 residues in the CDR3. Germline V gene lookup returns CDR1 SGHTA and CDR2 FQGNSA. Between the trimmed V and J ends, which lost 6 bases and 7 bases, there was a span of 19 bases. Authors' processing steps: Quantification of nucleated cells was approximated via reference gene primer amplification. Only in-frame clones appear in the TCRdb table, and some are missing; sequencing was by immunoSEQ multiplex PCR. The DNA was the basis for D and trimming; V, J and clone size are from that table. Among about 280,000 clones, more than 80% were seen once, and the ten largest hold about 3%. The data belong to a study of blood T cell repertoires in COVID-19. Overall study: Collection of acute and convalescent COVID-19 samples took place in the United States, Italy and Spain. PBMCs, B-cell-depleted T cells, or T cells were the source of the cDNA or gDNA that made up the material.

The clonotype originates from a woman in her 30s with active or convalescent COVID-19. The sequenced sample was peripheral blood. The V and J genes are TRBV7-2 and TRBJ2-1, with D tentatively TRBD2 (7 bases). This CDR3 is CASSLARGGRNEQFF. The CDR3 nucleotides are TGTGCCAGCAGTCTCGCGAGGGGGGGCCGGAATGAGCAGTTCTTC.